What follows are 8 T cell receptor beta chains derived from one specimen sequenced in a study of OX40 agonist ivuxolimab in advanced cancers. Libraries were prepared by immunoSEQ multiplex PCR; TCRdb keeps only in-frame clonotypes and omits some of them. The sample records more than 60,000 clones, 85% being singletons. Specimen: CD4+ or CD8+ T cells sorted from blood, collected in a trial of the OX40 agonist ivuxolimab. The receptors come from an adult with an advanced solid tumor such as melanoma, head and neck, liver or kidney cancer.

The CDR3 protein is CASSLAMTSEQYF. In DNA, the CDR3 is TGTGCCAGCAGCTTAGCGATGACTAGCGAGCAGTACTTC. The chain carries TRBV7-9 and TRBJ2-7; tentative D call: TRBD2 (6 bases). Germline-derived CDR1 and CDR2 are SEHNR and FQNEAQ (reference sequence). The CDR3 is made up of 13 amino acids. The ends were cut back, 0 bases at V and 6 bases at J, with 9 bases in the middle.

CDR3 sequence: CASSQQQGARNGYTF. The CDR3 DNA sequence: TGTGCCAGCAGCCAACAACAGGGGGCGCGAAATGGCTACACCTTC. The V and J genes are TRBV7-2 and TRBJ1-2, with 9 bases matching TRBD1. Germline V CDR1 and CDR2: SGHTA, FQGNSA. Trimming removed 5 bases from V and 6 bases from J; junction bases left unmatched: 10. The CDR3 runs to 15 residues.

As DNA, the CDR3 is TGTGCCAGCAGGAAGGACAGGGGTAACTATGGCTACACCTTC. Translated: CASRKDRGNYGYTF. The V and J genes are TRBV6-6 and TRBJ1-2, with 9 bases matching TRBD1. Germline V CDR1 and CDR2: MNHNY, SVGAGI (reference sequence). The CDR3 is made up of 14 amino acids. J was trimmed by 1 base and V by 6 bases; bases with no gene match: 3.

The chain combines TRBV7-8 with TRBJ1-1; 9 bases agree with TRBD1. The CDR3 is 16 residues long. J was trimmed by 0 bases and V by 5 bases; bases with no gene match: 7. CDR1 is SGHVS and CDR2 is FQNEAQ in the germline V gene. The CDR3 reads CASSPTDRGMNTEAFF. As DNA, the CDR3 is TGTGCCAGCAGCCCTACGGACAGGGGTATGAACACTGAAGCTTTCTTT.

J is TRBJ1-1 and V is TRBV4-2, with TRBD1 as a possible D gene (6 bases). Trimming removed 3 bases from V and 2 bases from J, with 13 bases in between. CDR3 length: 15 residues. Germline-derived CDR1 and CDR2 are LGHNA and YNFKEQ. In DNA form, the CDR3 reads TGTGCCAGCAGCCAGGACCGGACAGTTAACACTGAAGCTTTCTTT. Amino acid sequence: CASSQDRTVNTEAFF.

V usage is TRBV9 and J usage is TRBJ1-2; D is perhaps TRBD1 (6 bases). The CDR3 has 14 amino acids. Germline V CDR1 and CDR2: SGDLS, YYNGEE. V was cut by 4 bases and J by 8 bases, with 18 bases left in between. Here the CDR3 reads CASSPQQGLEGYTF. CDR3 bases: TGTGCCAGCAGCCCCCAACAGGGATTGGAGGGCTACACCTTC.

The CDR3 protein is CASSLDRGLSYEQYF. DNA for the CDR3: TGCGCCAGCAGTCTGGACAGGGGATTGTCCTACGAGCAGTACTTC. The chain joins TRBV5-1 to TRBJ2-7; 9 bases align to TRBD1. Trimming took 5 bases from V and 1 from J; bases not matched to a gene: 7. CDR1 and CDR2 (germline): SGHRS, YFSETQ. This CDR3 contains 15 residues.

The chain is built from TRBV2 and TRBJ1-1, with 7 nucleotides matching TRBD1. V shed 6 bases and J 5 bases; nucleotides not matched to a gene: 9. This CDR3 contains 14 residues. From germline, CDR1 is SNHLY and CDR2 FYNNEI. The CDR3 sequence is CASRDHRGRTEAFF. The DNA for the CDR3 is TGTGCCAGCAGAGACCACAGGGGTAGGACTGAAGCTTTCTTT.